The present T cell receptor (beta chain) was sequenced within a study of monozygotic twins with cystic fibrosis. Study-wide findings and caveats: Monozygotic CF twin pairs shared significantly more nucleotide-identical clonotypes than unrelated CF individuals did.

Here immunoSEQ multiplex PCR was the method, and the copy in TCRdb shows in-frame clones only, minus some. Of more than 30,000 clones in the sample, approximately 96% were seen once. To note about this clone: Antigen unknown.

The specimen sequenced was blood. This clonotype was sampled from a girl aged 2 to 9 with cystic fibrosis.

DNA of the CDR3: TGTGCCAGTAGTATAGGCACAGGGGCAGGGAATCAGCCCCAGCATTTT. It translates to CASSIGTGAGNQPQHF. The chain couples TRBV19 to TRBJ1-5, with 7 positions matching TRBD1. V was pared by 1 base and J by 4 bases, with 7 bases of the junction left unmatched. The CDR3 runs 16 residues. The germline V gene has CDR1 LNHDA and CDR2 SQIVND (reference sequence).